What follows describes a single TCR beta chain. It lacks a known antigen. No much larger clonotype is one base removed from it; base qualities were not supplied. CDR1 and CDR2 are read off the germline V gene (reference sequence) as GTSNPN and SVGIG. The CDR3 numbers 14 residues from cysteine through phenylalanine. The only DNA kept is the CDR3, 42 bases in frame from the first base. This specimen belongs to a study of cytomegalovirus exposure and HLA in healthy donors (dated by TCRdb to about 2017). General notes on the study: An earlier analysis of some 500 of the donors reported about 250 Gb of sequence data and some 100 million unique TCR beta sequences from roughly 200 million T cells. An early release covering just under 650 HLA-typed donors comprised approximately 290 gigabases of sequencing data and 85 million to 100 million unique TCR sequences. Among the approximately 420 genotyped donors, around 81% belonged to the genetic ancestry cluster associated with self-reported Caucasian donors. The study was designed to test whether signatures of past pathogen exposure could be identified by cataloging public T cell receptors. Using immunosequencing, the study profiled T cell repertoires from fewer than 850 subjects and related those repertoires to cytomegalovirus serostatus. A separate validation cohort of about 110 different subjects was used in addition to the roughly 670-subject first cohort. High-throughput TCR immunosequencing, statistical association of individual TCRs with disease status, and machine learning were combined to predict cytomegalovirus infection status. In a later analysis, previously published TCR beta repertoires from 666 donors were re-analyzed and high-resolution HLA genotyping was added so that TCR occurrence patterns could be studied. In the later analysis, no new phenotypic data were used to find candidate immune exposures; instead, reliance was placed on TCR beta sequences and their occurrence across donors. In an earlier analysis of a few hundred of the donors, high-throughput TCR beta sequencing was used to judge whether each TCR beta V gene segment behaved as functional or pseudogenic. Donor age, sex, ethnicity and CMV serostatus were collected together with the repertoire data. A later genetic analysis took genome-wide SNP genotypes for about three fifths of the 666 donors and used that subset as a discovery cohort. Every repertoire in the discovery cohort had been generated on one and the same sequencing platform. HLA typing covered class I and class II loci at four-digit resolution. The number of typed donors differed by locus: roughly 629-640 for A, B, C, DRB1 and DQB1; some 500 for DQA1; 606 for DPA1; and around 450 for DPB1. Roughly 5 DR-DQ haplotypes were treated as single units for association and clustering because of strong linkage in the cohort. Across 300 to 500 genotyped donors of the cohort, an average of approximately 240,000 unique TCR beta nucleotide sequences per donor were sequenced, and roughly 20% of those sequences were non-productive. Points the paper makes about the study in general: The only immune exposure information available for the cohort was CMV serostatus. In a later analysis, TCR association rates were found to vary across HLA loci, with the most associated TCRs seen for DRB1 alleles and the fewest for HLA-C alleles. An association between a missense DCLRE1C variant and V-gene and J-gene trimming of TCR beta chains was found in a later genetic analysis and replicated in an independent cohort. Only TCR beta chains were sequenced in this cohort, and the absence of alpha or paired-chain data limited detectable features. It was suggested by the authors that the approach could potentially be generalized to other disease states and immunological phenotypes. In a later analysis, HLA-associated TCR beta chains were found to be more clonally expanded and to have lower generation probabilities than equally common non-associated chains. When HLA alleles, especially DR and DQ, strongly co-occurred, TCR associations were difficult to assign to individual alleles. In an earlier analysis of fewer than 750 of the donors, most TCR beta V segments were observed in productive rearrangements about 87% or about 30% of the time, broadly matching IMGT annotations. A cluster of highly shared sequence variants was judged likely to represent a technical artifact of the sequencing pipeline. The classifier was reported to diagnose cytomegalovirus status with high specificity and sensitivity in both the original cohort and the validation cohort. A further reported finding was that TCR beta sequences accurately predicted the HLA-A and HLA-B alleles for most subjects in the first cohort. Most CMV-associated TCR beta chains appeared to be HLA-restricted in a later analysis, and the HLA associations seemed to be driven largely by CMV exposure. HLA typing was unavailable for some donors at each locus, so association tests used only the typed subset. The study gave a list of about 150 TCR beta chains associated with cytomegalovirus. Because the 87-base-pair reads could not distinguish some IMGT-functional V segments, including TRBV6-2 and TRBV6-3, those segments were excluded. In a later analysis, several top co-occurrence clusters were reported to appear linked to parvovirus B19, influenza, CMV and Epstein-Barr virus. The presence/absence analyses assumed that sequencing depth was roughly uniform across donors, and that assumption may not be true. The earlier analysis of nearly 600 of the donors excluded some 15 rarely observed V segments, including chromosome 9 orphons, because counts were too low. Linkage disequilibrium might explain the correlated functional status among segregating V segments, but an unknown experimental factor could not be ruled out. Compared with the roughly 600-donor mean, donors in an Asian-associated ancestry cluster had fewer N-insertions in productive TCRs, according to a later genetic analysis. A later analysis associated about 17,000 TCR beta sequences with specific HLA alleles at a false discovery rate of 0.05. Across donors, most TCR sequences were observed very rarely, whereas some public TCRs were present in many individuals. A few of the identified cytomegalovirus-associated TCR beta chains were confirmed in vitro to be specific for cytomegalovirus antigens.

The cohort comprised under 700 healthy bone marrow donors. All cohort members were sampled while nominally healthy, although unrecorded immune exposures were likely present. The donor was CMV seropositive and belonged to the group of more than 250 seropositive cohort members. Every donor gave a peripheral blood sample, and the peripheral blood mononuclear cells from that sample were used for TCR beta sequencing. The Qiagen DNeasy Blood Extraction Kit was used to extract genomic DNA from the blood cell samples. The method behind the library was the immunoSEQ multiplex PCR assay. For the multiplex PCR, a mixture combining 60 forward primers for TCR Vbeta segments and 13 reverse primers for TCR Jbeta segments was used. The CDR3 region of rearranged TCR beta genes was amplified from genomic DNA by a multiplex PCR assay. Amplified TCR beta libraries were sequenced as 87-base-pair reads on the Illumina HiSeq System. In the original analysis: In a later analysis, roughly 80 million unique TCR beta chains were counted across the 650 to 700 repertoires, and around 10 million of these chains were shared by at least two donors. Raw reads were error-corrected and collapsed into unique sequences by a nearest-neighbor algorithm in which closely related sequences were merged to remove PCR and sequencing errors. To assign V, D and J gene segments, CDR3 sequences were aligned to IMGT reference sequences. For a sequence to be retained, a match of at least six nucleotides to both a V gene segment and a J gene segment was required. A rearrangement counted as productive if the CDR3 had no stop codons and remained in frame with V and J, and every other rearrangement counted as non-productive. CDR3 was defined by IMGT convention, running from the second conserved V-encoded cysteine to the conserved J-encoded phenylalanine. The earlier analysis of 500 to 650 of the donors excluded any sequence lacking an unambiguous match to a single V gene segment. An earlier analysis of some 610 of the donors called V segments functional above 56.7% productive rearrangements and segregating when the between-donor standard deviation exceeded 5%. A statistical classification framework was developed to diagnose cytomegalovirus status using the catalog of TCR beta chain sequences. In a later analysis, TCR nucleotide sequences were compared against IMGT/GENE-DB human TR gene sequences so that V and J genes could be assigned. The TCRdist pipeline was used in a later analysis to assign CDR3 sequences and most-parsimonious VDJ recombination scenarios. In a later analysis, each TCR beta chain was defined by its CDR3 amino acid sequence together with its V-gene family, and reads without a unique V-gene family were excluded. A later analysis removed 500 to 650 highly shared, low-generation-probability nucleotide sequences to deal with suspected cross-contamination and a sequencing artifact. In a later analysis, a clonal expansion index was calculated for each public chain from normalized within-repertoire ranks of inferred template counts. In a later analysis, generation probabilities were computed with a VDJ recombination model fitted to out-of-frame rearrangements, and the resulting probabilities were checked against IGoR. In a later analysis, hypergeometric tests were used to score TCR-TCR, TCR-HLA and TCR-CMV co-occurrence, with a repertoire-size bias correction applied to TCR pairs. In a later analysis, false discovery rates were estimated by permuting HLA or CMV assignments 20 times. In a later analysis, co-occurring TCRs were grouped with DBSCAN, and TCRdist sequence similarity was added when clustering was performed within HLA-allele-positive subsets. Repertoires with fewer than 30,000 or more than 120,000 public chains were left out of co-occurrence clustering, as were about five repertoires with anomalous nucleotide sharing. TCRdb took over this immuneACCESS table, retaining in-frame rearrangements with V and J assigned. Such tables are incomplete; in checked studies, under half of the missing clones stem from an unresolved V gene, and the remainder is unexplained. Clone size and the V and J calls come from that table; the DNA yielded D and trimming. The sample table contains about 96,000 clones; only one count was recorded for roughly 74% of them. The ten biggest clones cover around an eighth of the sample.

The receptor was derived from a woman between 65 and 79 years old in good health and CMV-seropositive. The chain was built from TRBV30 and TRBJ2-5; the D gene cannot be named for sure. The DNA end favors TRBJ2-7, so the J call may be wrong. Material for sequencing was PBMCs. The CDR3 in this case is CAWSAGFLSYEQYF. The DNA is TGTGCCTGGAGTGCAGGATTTCTCTCCTACGAGCAGTACTTC.